The T cell receptor beta chain described here comes from a study of CD4+ T cells in melanoma. Using immunoSEQ multiplex PCR, the repertoire was profiled, and TCRdb retains in-frame clones only, with some absent. This sample has about 50,000 clones, with 89% found just once. The J segment lost 0 bases and the V segment lost 4 bases, leaving 5 bases of the junction unmatched. There are 16 residues in the CDR3. The germline V gene has CDR1 SGHVS and CDR2 FNYEAQ. J is TRBJ2-1 and V is TRBV7-6; 8 bases align to TRBD2. The sample comprised peripheral blood. This clonotype was obtained from a human donor with melanoma. The CDR3 DNA is TGTGCCAGCAGCTCGAACGGGGGGGCCTCCTACAATGAGCAGTTCTTC. Translated, it gives CASSSNGGASYNEQFF. The entire variable domain, with the rest obtained from reference TRBV7-6 and TRBJ2-1, is as follows: GAGVSQSPRYKVTKRGQDVALRCDPISGHVSLYWYRQALGQGPEFLTYFNYEAQQDKSGLPNDRFSAERPEGSISTLTIQRTEQRDSAMYRCASSSNGGASYNEQFFGPGTRLTVL.